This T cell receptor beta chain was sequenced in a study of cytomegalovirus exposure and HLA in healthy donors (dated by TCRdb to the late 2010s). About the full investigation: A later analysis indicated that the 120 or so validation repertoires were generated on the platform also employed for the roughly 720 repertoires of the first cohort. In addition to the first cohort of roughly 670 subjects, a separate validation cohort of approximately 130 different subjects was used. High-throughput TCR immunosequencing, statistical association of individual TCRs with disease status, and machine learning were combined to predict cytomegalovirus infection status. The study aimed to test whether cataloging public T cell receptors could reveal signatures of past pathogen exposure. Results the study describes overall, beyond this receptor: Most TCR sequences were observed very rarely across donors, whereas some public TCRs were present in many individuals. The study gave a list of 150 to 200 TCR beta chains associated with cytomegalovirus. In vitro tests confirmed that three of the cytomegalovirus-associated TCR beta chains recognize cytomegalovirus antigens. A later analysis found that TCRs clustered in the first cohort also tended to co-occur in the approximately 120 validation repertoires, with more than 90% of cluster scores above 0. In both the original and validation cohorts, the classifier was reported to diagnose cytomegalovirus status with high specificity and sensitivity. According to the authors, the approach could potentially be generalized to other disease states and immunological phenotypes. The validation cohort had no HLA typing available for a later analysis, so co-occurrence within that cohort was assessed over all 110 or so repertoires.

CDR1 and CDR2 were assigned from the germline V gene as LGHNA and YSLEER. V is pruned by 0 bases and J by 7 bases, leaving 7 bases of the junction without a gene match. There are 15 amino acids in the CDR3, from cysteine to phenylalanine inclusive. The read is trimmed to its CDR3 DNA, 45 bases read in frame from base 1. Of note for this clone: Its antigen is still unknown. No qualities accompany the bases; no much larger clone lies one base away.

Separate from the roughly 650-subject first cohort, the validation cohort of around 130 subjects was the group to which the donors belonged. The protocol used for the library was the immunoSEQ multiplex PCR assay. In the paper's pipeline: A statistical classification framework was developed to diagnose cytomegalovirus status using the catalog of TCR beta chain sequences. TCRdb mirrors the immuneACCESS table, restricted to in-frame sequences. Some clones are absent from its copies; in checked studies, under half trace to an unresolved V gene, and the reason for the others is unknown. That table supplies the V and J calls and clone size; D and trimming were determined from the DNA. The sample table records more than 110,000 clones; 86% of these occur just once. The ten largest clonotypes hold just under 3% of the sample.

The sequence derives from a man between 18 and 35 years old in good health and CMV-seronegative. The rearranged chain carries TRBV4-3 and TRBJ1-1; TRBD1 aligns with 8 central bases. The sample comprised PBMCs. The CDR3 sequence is CASSQDIGTGSEAFF. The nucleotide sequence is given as TGCGCCAGCAGCCAAGATATCGGGACAGGTAGTGAAGCTTTCTTT.